A selection of T cell receptor beta chains follows, all from one sample in a study of T cell responses to AZD1222 COVID-19 vaccine. Some clones are missing from TCRdb's copy, which holds only in-frame ones; the method was immunoSEQ multiplex PCR. The data hold approximately 160,000 clones, with approximately 88% observed a single time. Sequencing was performed on peripheral blood, taken on day 0 of MenACWY control vaccination. The receptors derive from an adult in good health. CDR3s include the opening cysteine and the closing phenylalanine or tryptophan. A D gene is named only where the DNA matches it firmly. Expanded clones get a size class; other rows say once, few or many, or leave the size out.

v_gene,d_gene,j_gene,abundance,CDR3aa,CDR3nt
TRBV6-1,TRBD1,TRBJ1-3,NA,CASSAIGTGSSPNTIYF,TGTGCCAGCAGTGCCATAGGGACAGGGAGTTCCCCCAACACCATATATTTT
TRBV7-9,NA,TRBJ1-1,NA,CASSGTELTEAFF,TGTGCCAGCAGCGGTACAGAGCTCACTGAAGCTTTCTTT
TRBV12-2,NA,TRBJ2-1,NA,CASHPDPSGGHYNEQFF,TGTGCAAGTCACCCTGACCCTAGCGGGGGACACTACAATGAGCAGTTCTTC
TRBV7-2,NA,TRBJ1-1,NA,CASSSHREGPEAFF,TGTGCCAGCAGCTCACACAGGGAAGGGCCTGAAGCTTTCTTT
TRBV28,NA,TRBJ1-3,NA,CASSPQGAGNTIYF,TGTGCCAGCAGTCCACAGGGAGCTGGAAACACCATATATTTT
TRBV6-6,TRBD1,TRBJ2-3,NA,CASSYRTGDIADTQYF,TGTGCCAGCAGTTACCGGACAGGGGATATAGCAGATACGCAGTATTTT
TRBV6-5,TRBD1,TRBJ2-1,NA,CASSKGQLNEQFF,TGTGCCAGCAGCAAGGGACAGCTAAATGAGCAGTTCTTC
TRBV18,TRBD1,TRBJ1-2,once,CASSKDRVYGYTF,TGTGCCAGCTCGAAGGACAGGGTCTATGGCTACACCTTC
TRBV20-1,NA,TRBJ2-1,NA,CSASRWGVDNEQFF,TGCAGTGCTAGTCGCTGGGGGGTGGACAATGAGCAGTTCTTC
TRBV6-5,NA,TRBJ1-5,NA,CASSYAGEGQPQHF,TGTGCCAGCAGTTACGCCGGAGAGGGTCAGCCCCAGCATTTT
TRBV7-2,TRBD2,TRBJ2-7,NA,CASSLVVSGGIEQYF,TGTGCCAGCAGCTTAGTTGTTAGCGGGGGGATCGAGCAGTACTTC
TRBV5-1,NA,TRBJ1-1,NA,CASSLEADTEAFF,TGCGCCAGCAGCTTGGAGGCGGATACTGAAGCTTTCTTT
TRBV5-1,NA,TRBJ2-1,once,CASSLGGVPSYNEQFF,TGCGCCAGCAGCTTGGGCGGGGTTCCCTCCTACAATGAGCAGTTCTTC
TRBV24-1,TRBD1,TRBJ2-5,NA,CATSDLTGETQYF,TGTGCCACCAGTGACTTGACAGGGGAGACCCAGTACTTC
TRBV5-8,NA,TRBJ1-3,NA,CASSLSLSGNTIYF,TGTGCCAGCAGCTTGTCTTTATCCGGAAACACCATATATTTT
TRBV18,TRBD1,TRBJ1-2,NA,CASSPATGKGDGYTF,TGTGCCAGCTCACCGGCGACAGGGAAAGGGGATGGCTACACCTTC
TRBV2,NA,TRBJ1-1,NA,CASLRQLNTEAFF,TGTGCCAGCCTAAGACAGTTGAACACTGAAGCTTTCTTT
TRBV3-1/TRBV3-2,TRBD1,TRBJ1-1,once,CASSQDLAGGTEAFF,TGTGCCAGCAGCCAAGATCTCGCAGGGGGCACTGAAGCTTTCTTT
TRBV30,NA,TRBJ1-1,NA,CAWSAGAAFF,TGTGCCTGGAGTGCAGGGGCAGCTTTCTTT
TRBV5-6,TRBD1,TRBJ1-5,NA,CASSWGQGARGQPQHF,TGTGCCAGCAGCTGGGGACAGGGGGCACGGGGTCAGCCCCAGCATTTT
TRBV6-5,NA,TRBJ2-5,NA,CASSYSSGAAETQYF,TGTGCCAGCAGTTACTCGTCTGGGGCCGCGGAGACCCAGTACTTC
TRBV7-9,TRBD2,TRBJ2-1,NA,CASSLWTSGSDEQFF,TGTGCCAGCAGCCTCTGGACTAGCGGGAGCGATGAGCAGTTCTTC